Below, one TCR beta chain is given with its context. This clonotype was observed a few times. The target of this receptor is not known. No base-level quality is on record; no much larger clone is a single base apart. This sample stems from a study of T-cell reconstitution after alpha-beta-depleted transplantation in children (dated by TCRdb to about 2016). Study-level background: T-cell immune reconstitution after TCRalphabeta/CD19-depleted allogeneic hematopoietic cell transplantation in children was quantitatively tracked in the study by means of TCR repertoire profiling.

Receptor libraries were prepared by PCR. Sequencing used an Illumina HiSeq 2500. Molecular barcoding was employed in the preparation of TCR libraries, with unique molecular identifiers being used to normalize TCRbeta repertoire quantification. TCRdb reprocessing: public reads trimmed at Q25 with fastp, clones called with MiXCR, in-frame beta chains kept. Each CDR3 protein gets just one entry, which takes the most common genes and DNA from the rows behind it. The sample data list 500,000 to 600,000 distinct CDR3 sequences, and approximately 20% of these were observed just once. More than 2.5% of the sample is taken by the ten largest. The trim is 4 bases for V and 4 bases for J, with a gap of 8 bases between the germline ends. The CDR3 measures 12 amino acids from cysteine to phenylalanine. The kept DNA is CDR3 alone, 36 bases in frame from the first base. Per the germline V gene (reference sequence), SEHNR is the CDR1 and FQNEAQ is the CDR2.

Recombination connected TRBV7-9 to TRBJ2-7; no D gene can be assigned with confidence. The TCR originated in a human donor who donated a stem cell graft to a child with acute lymphoblastic leukemia. This sample comprised PBMCs from the stem cell graft donor, obtained from the stem cell graft. Here is the DNA: TGTGCCAGCAGCTCCGTGTCATACGAGCAGTACTTC. Translated, this is CASSSVSYEQYF.